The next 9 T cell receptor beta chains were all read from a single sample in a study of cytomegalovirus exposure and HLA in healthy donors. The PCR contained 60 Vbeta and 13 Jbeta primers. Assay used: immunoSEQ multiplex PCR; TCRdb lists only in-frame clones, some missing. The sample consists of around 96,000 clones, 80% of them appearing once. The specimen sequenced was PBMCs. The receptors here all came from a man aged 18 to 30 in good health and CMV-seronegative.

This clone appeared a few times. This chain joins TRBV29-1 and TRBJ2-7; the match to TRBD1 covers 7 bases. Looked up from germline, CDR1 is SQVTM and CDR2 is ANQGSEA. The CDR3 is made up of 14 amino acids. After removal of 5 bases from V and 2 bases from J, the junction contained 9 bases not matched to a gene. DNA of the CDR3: TGCAGCGTTAACCCGGGACAGAGACCCTACGAGCAGTACTTC. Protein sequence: CSVNPGQRPYEQYF.

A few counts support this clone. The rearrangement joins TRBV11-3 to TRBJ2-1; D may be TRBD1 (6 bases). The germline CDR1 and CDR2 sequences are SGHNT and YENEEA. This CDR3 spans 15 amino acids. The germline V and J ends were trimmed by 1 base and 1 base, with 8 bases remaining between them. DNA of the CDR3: TGTGCCAGCAGCTTAGGGACAGTTTCCTACAATGAGCAGTTCTTC. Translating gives CASSLGTVSYNEQFF. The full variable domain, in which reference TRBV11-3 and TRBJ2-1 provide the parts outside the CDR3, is EAGVVQSPRYKIIEKKQPVAFWCNPISGHNTLYWYLQNLGQGPELLIRYENEEAVDDSQLPKDRFSAERLKGVDSTLKIQPAELGDSAVYLCASSLGTVSYNEQFFGPGTRLTVL.

The CDR3 DNA is TGTGCCAGCAGTTCTAGCGGGACTCCCAACAGCTCCGGGGAGCTGTTTTTT. This translates into CASSSSGTPNSSGELFF. The gene calls are TRBV2 and TRBJ2-2, with TRBD2 matching 9 bases. J lost 6 bases, V lost 5 bases, and 13 bases had no gene match. In germline, CDR1 is SNHLY, CDR2 FYNNEI. CDR3 length equals 17 residues.

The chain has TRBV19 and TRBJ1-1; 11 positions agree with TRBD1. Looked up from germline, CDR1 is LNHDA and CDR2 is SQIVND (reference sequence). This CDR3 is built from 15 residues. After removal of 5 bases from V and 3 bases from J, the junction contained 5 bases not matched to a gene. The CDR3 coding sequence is TGTGCCAGTAGTCTCCGGACAGGGGGCTACACTGAAGCTTTCTTT. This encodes CASSLRTGGYTEAFF.

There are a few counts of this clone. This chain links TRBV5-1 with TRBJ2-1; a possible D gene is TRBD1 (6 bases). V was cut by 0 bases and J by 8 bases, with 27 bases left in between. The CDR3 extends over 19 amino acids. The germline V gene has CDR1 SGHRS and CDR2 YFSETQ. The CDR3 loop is CASSLARLRVGASSDEQFF. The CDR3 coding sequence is TGCGCCAGCAGCTTGGCCCGGTTAAGGGTGGGGGCATCAAGCGATGAGCAGTTCTTC. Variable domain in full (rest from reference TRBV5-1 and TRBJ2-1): KAGVTQTPRYLIKTRGQQVTLSCSPISGHRSVSWYQQTPGQGLQFLFEYFSETQRNKGNFPGRFSGRQFSNSRSEMNVSTLELGDSALYLCASSLARLRVGASSDEQFFGPGTRLTVL.

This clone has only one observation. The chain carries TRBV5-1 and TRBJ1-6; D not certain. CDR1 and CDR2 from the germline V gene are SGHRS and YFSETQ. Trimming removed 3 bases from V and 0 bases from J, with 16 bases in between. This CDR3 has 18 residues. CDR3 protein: CASSSQQSPSSYNSPLHF. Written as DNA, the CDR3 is TGCGCCAGCAGCTCCCAACAGAGCCCGAGCTCCTATAATTCACCCCTCCACTTT. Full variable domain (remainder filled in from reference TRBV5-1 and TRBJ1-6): KAGVTQTPRYLIKTRGQQVTLSCSPISGHRSVSWYQQTPGQGLQFLFEYFSETQRNKGNFPGRFSGRQFSNSRSEMNVSTLELGDSALYLCASSSQQSPSSYNSPLHFGNGTRLTVT.

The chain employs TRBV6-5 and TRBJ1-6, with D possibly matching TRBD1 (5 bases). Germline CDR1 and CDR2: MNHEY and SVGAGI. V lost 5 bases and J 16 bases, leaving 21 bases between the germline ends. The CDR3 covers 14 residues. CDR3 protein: CASSRFPDTPLLHF. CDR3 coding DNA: TGTGCCAGCAGTCGCTTCCCGGACACCCCTCTGCTCCACTTT.

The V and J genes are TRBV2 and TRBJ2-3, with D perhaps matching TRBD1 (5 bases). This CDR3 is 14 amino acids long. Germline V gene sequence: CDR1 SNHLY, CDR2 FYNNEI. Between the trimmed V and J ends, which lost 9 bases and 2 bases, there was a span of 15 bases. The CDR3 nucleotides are TGTGCCAGACGACAGAGAGCCCTCACAGATACGCAGTATTTT. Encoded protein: CARRQRALTDTQYF.

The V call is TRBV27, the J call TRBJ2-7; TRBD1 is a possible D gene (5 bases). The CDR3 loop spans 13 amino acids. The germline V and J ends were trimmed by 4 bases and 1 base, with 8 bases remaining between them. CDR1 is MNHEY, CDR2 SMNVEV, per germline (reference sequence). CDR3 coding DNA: TGTGCCAGCAGTTCGACAGTTTCCTACGAGCAGTACTTC. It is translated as CASSSTVSYEQYF.